A single sample is the source of the 3 T cell receptor beta chains below, sequenced in a study of Ad26.COV2.S vaccination and SARS-CoV-2 variants. Libraries were prepared by immunoSEQ multiplex PCR; TCRdb keeps only in-frame clonotypes and omits some of them. The sample consists of 300,000 to 500,000 clones, approximately 86% of them appearing once. Stated treatment: around 19 received Ad26.COV2.S at low or high dose, single or two shots; 5 received placebo; per-sample allocation not given. Collection of the samples took place on day 63 after the first injection of vaccine or placebo. The sequenced sample was peripheral blood, obtained in a trial of Ad26.COV2.S vaccine versus placebo. Receptors were obtained from a person between 18 and 60 years old who received the Ad26.COV2.S COVID-19 vaccine or a placebo.

This clone was observed once. The chain joins TRBV4-1 to TRBJ2-3; D remains unclear. This CDR3 comprises 15 residues. With 2 bases removed from V and 1 base from J, the gap between germline ends came to 10 bases. Looked up from germline, CDR1 is MGHRA and CDR2 is YSYEKL. The CDR3 DNA reads TGCGCCAGCAGCCAATTCGGCTGGGGCACAGATACGCAGTATTTT. This translates into CASSQFGWGTDTQYF.

The chain carries TRBV6-1 and TRBJ1-5, with D uncertain. V lost 1 base and J 0 bases, leaving 22 bases between the germline ends. This CDR3 is built from 20 residues. The V gene's germline CDR1 is MNHNS and CDR2 SASEGT. The CDR3 coding sequence is TGTGCCAGCAGTGAAGGGGAGGAATTAAGACGGGTCCGTAGCAATCAGCCCCAGCATTTT. Translating it yields CASSEGEELRRVRSNQPQHF.

The chain recombines TRBV3-1 (or the pseudogene TRBV3-2) with TRBJ1-4, with a possible D match to TRBD1 (6 bases). CDR1 LGHDT and CDR2 YNNKEL come from the germline V gene (reference sequence). Trimming pared 4 bases from V and 7 bases from J, leaving 13 bases between. The CDR3 contains 14 residues. Written as DNA, the CDR3 is TGTGCCAGCAGCCCAAGGGGGTTGAGTGAAAAACTGTTTTTT. This sequence encodes CASSPRGLSEKLFF.